The clone carrying this T cell receptor (beta chain) was counted ten times or more. At one boundary the junction diverges from the germline segment, which might be a read error. TCRdb recomputed calls from the reads with MiXCR, one row per CDR3 protein. The sample consists of approximately 490,000 distinct CDR3 sequences, approximately 11% of them appearing once. These data belong to a study of T cell repertoires in cytomegalovirus infection. Study details: An indication of both CMV infection and matching HLA type came from public TCR beta signatures.

Germline V gene data show CDR1 as SGHAT and CDR2 as FQNNGV. This CDR3 region has 15 residues. The chain couples TRBV11-2 to TRBJ2-5; TRBD1 might be the D (5 bases). The sample taken for sequencing was PBMCs. This sequence was found in a human donor in good health (CMV status not recorded). Some clones in this sample may be carry-over from other donors' samples. The CDR3 protein is CASSLDSVDRQLRDF. Here the CDR3 DNA reads TGTGCCAGCAGCTTAGATTCAGTTGACCGACAGCTTCGTGACTTC. Full variable domain (rest looked up from reference TRBV11-2 and TRBJ2-5): EAGVAQSPRYKIIEKRQSVAFWCNPISGHATLYWYQQILGQGPKLLIQFQNNGVVDDSQLPKDRFSAERLKGVDSTLKIQPAKLEDSAVYLCASSLDSVDRQLRDFGPGTRLLVL.